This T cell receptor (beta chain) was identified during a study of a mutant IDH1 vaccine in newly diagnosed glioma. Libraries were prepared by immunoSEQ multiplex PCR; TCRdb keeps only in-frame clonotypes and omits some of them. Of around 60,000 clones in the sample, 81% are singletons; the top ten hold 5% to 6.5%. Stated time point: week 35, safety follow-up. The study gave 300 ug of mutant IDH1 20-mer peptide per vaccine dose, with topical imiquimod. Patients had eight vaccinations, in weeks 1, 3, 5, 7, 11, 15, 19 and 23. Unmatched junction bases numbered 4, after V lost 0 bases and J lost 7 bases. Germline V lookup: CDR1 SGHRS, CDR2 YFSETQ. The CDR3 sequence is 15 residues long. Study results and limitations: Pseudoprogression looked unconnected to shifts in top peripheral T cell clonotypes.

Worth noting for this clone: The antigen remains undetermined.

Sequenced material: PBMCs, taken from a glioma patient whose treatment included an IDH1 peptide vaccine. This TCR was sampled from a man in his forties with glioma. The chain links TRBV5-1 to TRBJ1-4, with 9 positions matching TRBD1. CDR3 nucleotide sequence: TGCGCCAGCAGCTTGGATCGACAGGGGGTTGAAAAACTGTTTTTT. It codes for CASSLDRQGVEKLFF.